A selection of T cell receptor beta chains follows, all from one sample in a study of T cells in Graves' hyperthyroidism and ophthalmopathy. MiXCR was run by TCRdb on the multiplex PCR reads, yielding one entry per CDR3 protein. The data contain around 500,000 distinct CDR3 sequences, more than 15% of them singletons. Sequencing input: blood. These TCRs come from a woman aged 30 to 39 with Graves' ophthalmopathy. The CDR3 runs from the conserved cysteine through the conserved F or W. The D gene is left open where the match is weak. Clone size is given for some rows only: seen once, a few or many times, or a class if the clone is expanded.

DNA	CDR3	D	V	J	size
TGCAGTGCTAGAGGGGGGGGGGGGAATGAGCAGTTCTTC	CSARGGGGNEQFF	TRBD2	TRBV20-1	TRBJ2-1	few
TGCGCCAGCAGCTCCCTAGGGACTAAGACGAGTGTAGCCAAAAACATTCAGTACTTC	CASSSLGTKTSVAKNIQYF	TRBD2	TRBV5-1	TRBJ2-4	NA
TGTGCCAGCAGCTTGGCAGGATTTAACTATGGCTACACCTTC	CASSLAGFNYGYTF	NA	TRBV5-6	TRBJ1-2	many
TGTGCCAGCAGGCCCTCGGCGGGGGCGCGCGGCTACACCTTC	CASRPSAGARGYTF	NA	TRBV28	TRBJ1-2	many
TGCGCCAGCAGCCACCGGGACAGAGGTCGGGATGAGCAGTTCTTC	CASSHRDRGRDEQFF	TRBD1	TRBV4-1	TRBJ2-1	NA
TGTGCCAGCAGTTTTTTAGCGGGAGCAGGGTACAATGAGCAGTTCTTC	CASSFLAGAGYNEQFF	TRBD2	TRBV28	TRBJ2-1	NA
TGTGCCAGCAGTGGGGGAACTGAAGCTTTCTTT	CASSGGTEAFF	NA	TRBV6-1	TRBJ1-1	many
TGCAGTGCTAGAGTGGACAGGGCGGCTGAAAAACTGTTTTTT	CSARVDRAAEKLFF	TRBD1	TRBV20-1	TRBJ1-4	few
TGTGCCAGCAGCACCCGGGACAGGGAGAACAATGAGCAGTTCTTC	CASSTRDRENNEQFF	TRBD1	TRBV9	TRBJ2-1	few
TGCGCCAGCAGCACGGGACGGGACTCCTACGAGCAGTACTTC	CASSTGRDSYEQYF	NA	TRBV5-1	TRBJ2-7	many
TGTGCCAGCAGGGTGAACACTGAAGCTTTCTTT	CASRVNTEAFF	NA	TRBV2	TRBJ1-1	many
TGTGCCAGCAGCCCAGACACTAGGGGCATTCAGTACTTC	CASSPDTRGIQYF	NA	TRBV5-4	TRBJ2-4	many
TGTGCCAGCGAGGGCAGGGAGTTCACTAGCGGGAGAGGTGGGGCCAACGTCCTGACTTTC	CASEGREFTSGRGGANVLTF	TRBD2	TRBV6-2/TRBV6-3	TRBJ2-6	few
TGTGCCAGCGTCCCCGGGACTAGATTGGGGAACATTCAGTACTTC	CASVPGTRLGNIQYF	TRBD2	TRBV28	TRBJ2-4	many
TGCAGTGCTGAGTCAGGGGAGGTCTACGAGCAGTACTTC	CSAESGEVYEQYF	NA	TRBV20-1	TRBJ2-7	many
TGTGCCAGCAGTGGGAAGACCCAGTACTTC	CASSGKTQYF	NA	TRBV12-3/TRBV12-4	TRBJ2-5	many
TGCGCCAGCAGGGGAGGGGGTCGGTCCCCCTACGAGCAGTACTTC	CASRGGGRSPYEQYF	NA	TRBV10-2	TRBJ2-7	NA
TGTGCCAGCAGTTGGACAGGGGGCCAGGATCAGCCCCAGCATTTT	CASSWTGGQDQPQHF	TRBD1	TRBV6-1	TRBJ1-5	many
TGCAGTGCTAGTCATTTGGGCTCCCGGAACACCATATATTTT	CSASHLGSRNTIYF	NA	TRBV20-1	TRBJ1-3	NA
TGTGCCAGCAGCCTAAACCCCCAGGGCGAGCAGTACTTC	CASSLNPQGEQYF	NA	TRBV7-6	TRBJ2-7	NA
TGTGCCAGCTCACCATCACTCGCTAGCGGGCTTACCTACAATGAGCAGTTCTTC	CASSPSLASGLTYNEQFF	TRBD2	TRBV18	TRBJ2-1	NA
TGTGCCAGCAGCCATGATAACCTGGACAATCAGCCCCAGCATTTT	CASSHDNLDNQPQHF	NA	TRBV4-2	TRBJ1-5	NA
TGCAGTGCTAGAGATTTCGCGGGAGAGGTCACAGATACGCAGTATTTT	CSARDFAGEVTDTQYF	TRBD2	TRBV20-1	TRBJ2-3	NA
TGTGCCAGCAGCTTAGCCGGGACTAGAAACAATGAGCAGTTCTTC	CASSLAGTRNNEQFF	TRBD2	TRBV7-2	TRBJ2-1	many
TGTGCCAGCAGCGAAACGGCCTCAGACCTCTCCTACGAGCAGTACTTC	CASSETASDLSYEQYF	NA	TRBV28	TRBJ2-7	many
TGCAGTGTCACGCCGGGGGGCTCTGGTGAAAAACTGTTTTTT	CSVTPGGSGEKLFF	NA	TRBV20-1	TRBJ1-4	many